A selection of T cell receptor beta chains follows, all from one sample in a study of blood T cell repertoires in COVID-19. TCRdb keeps only in-frame clones here, not all; method: immunoSEQ multiplex PCR. The sample lists just over 300,000 clones; about nine tenths were seen once. The material sequenced was PBMCs or T cells enriched from blood (not recorded which). The receptors here all came from a man aged 25 to 40 who had recovered from COVID-19. Each CDR3 is given with its conserved first and last residue. A D gene is named only where the DNA matches it firmly. Not all rows give a size; the values are once, few, many and, for expanded clones, a class.

cdr3_aa cdr3_nt d_call v_call clone_size j_call
CASSQQRTGGHNQPQHF TGTGCCAGCTCACAACAAAGGACGGGGGGGCACAATCAGCCCCAGCATTTT NA TRBV18 NA TRBJ1-5
CATQQAANYGYTF TGTGCCACACAACAGGCAGCTAACTATGGCTACACCTTC NA TRBV28 NA TRBJ1-2
CASSWGTQGPEQFF TGCGCCAGCAGCTGGGGGACACAGGGGCCTGAGCAGTTCTTC TRBD1 TRBV5-1 NA TRBJ2-1
CASRPGTGSFTDTQYF TGCGCCAGCAGACCCGGGACAGGGTCTTTTACAGATACGCAGTATTTT TRBD1 TRBV5-1 NA TRBJ2-3
CASSQDGAPTANYGYTF TGCGCCAGCAGCCAAGATGGGGCACCTACAGCTAACTATGGCTACACCTTC NA TRBV4-1 once TRBJ1-2
CASSLSAAGIEADGYTF TGTGCCAGCAGTTTATCGGCGGCGGGGATTGAAGCCGATGGCTACACCTTC NA TRBV27 NA TRBJ1-2
CASGQGNTGELFF TGTGCCAGCGGACAGGGGAACACCGGGGAGCTGTTTTTT TRBD1 TRBV12-3/TRBV12-4 NA TRBJ2-2
CASSSTAQSSYEQYF TGTGCCAGCAGCTCAACAGCCCAGAGCTCCTACGAGCAGTACTTC NA TRBV6-6 NA TRBJ2-7
CASSHRTGYYEQYF TGTGCCAGCAGCCATCGGACTGGGTACTACGAGCAGTACTTC NA TRBV5-4 once TRBJ2-7
CASSFQNQPQHF TGTGCCAGCAGTTTTCAGAATCAGCCCCAGCATTTT NA TRBV12-3/TRBV12-4 NA TRBJ1-5
CASSPGYSGNTIYF TGTGCCAGCAGCCCAGGGTACTCTGGAAACACCATATATTTT NA TRBV7-9 NA TRBJ1-3
CATSRDASTGANVLTF TGTGCCACCAGCAGAGATGCGTCAACTGGGGCCAACGTCCTGACTTTC NA TRBV15 NA TRBJ2-6
CASHPGQARPDTQYF TGTGCCAGTCACCCGGGACAGGCTCGCCCAGATACGCAGTATTTT TRBD1 TRBV3-1/TRBV3-2 NA TRBJ2-3
CASSDRDRGNHGYTF TGTGCCAGCAGTGATCGCGACAGGGGTAACCATGGCTACACCTTC TRBD1 TRBV2 NA TRBJ1-2
CASSVIQGITDTQYF TGTGCCAGCAGCGTGATACAGGGGATCACAGATACGCAGTATTTT TRBD1 TRBV9 NA TRBJ2-3
CASSPTGTGVGNTIYF TGTGCCAGCTCACCAACCGGGACAGGGGTTGGAAACACCATATATTTT TRBD1 TRBV18 NA TRBJ1-3
CASSQDLAGPYGYTF TGCGCCAGCAGCCAAGATCTGGCAGGGCCTTATGGCTACACCTTC NA TRBV4-1 NA TRBJ1-2
CASRSSQQGYTEAFF TGTGCCAGCAGAAGCTCACAACAGGGGTACACTGAAGCTTTCTTT TRBD1 TRBV28 NA TRBJ1-1
CSGQTGEKDYGYTF TGCAGCGGCCAAACAGGGGAGAAAGACTATGGCTACACCTTC TRBD1 TRBV29-1 once TRBJ1-2
CASSTGAGGSTDTQYF TGCGCCAGCAGCACGGGGGCAGGGGGTAGCACAGATACGCAGTATTTT NA TRBV5-1 NA TRBJ2-3
CATSDAAGGYYGYTF TGTGCCACCAGTGATGCGGCAGGGGGGTACTATGGCTACACCTTC TRBD1 TRBV24-1 once TRBJ1-2
CASSLSNSNQPQHF TGTGCCAGCAGTTTGTCCAATAGCAATCAGCCCCAGCATTTT NA TRBV27 NA TRBJ1-5
CASSPLTVPGELFF TGTGCCAGCTCACCATTAACAGTCCCCGGGGAGCTGTTTTTT NA TRBV18 NA TRBJ2-2
CASSPPPGRGYEQYF TGTGCCAGCAGCCCCCCCCCGGGGAGAGGCTACGAGCAGTACTTC NA TRBV7-9 NA TRBJ2-7
CASSIRQGAGQETQYF TGTGCCAGCAGTATAAGACAGGGGGCGGGTCAAGAGACCCAGTACTTC TRBD1 TRBV27 NA TRBJ2-5
CASSRGRLAGSSYEQYF TGTGCCAGCAGCCGGGGGAGACTAGCGGGGAGCTCCTACGAGCAGTACTTC TRBD2 TRBV7-9 many TRBJ2-7
CASSSGVAPDQPQHF TGTGCCAGCAGTTCCGGTGTCGCGCCGGATCAGCCCCAGCATTTT NA TRBV28 NA TRBJ1-5
CASSPPPANEQFF TGTGCCAGCAGCCCACCCCCAGCGAATGAGCAGTTCTTC NA TRBV7-2 NA TRBJ2-1
CASSLGPEQYF TGTGCCAGCAGCTTGGGCCCCGAGCAGTACTTC NA TRBV7-9 NA TRBJ2-7
CSVTRQGIGYTF TGCAGCGTGACCCGACAGGGAATTGGCTACACCTTC TRBD1 TRBV29-1 NA TRBJ1-2
CASNTVGTYEQYF TGTGCCAGCAATACGGTCGGGACCTACGAGCAGTACTTC NA TRBV6-5 NA TRBJ2-7
CAISTHRGGANEQYF TGTGCCATCAGTACCCACCGGGGAGGGGCGAACGAGCAGTACTTC TRBD2 TRBV10-3 NA TRBJ2-7
CASSLQTSTGLGEAFF TGTGCCAGCAGCTTACAAACTTCGACAGGGTTAGGTGAAGCTTTCTTT TRBD1 TRBV5-4 NA TRBJ1-1
CASSLNRDTDTQYF TGCGCCAGCAGCTTGAACAGGGACACAGATACGCAGTATTTT NA TRBV5-1 NA TRBJ2-3
CASSLIAGVEQYF TGTGCCAGCAGTTTAATAGCGGGAGTCGAGCAGTACTTC TRBD2 TRBV6-5 NA TRBJ2-7
CASSLSGGLTEAFF TGTGCCAGCAGTTTATCCGGGGGGCTCACTGAAGCTTTCTTT NA TRBV28 few TRBJ1-1
CASSLSLSNNEQFF TGTGCCAGCAGTTTAAGTCTAAGCAACAATGAGCAGTTCTTC NA TRBV27 NA TRBJ2-1
CASSPLVVRNEQFF TGTGCCAGCAGCCCCCTTGTGGTGAGGAATGAGCAGTTCTTC NA TRBV3-1/TRBV3-2 NA TRBJ2-1
CASSVTSTDTQYF TGTGCCAGCAGCGTGACAAGCACAGATACGCAGTATTTT NA TRBV9 NA TRBJ2-3
CASIRGGTEAFF TGTGCCAGCATCCGGGGAGGCACTGAAGCTTTCTTT NA TRBV7-9 NA TRBJ1-1
CASSSSLRKETQYF TGTGCCAGCAGTTCAAGCCTAAGAAAAGAGACCCAGTACTTC NA TRBV27 NA TRBJ2-5
CASGTDRGLNTEAFF TGTGCTAGTGGTACCGACAGGGGCCTGAACACTGAAGCTTTCTTT TRBD1 TRBV12-5 once TRBJ1-1
CASSLGQDQPQHF TGTGCCAGCAGCTTAGGGCAGGATCAGCCCCAGCATTTT NA TRBV7-9 NA TRBJ1-5
CASSPDRVITDTQYF TGTGCCAGCAGTCCCGACAGGGTCATCACAGATACGCAGTATTTT TRBD1 TRBV7-2 NA TRBJ2-3
CASSTGLAGTSYEQYF TGTGCCAGCAGCACCGGACTAGCGGGGACCTCCTACGAGCAGTACTTC TRBD2 TRBV3-1/TRBV3-2 NA TRBJ2-7
CASSFLGFGKTDVGYTF TGTGCCAGCAGTTTCCTGGGCTTCGGTAAGACAGACGTTGGCTACACCTTC NA TRBV27 NA TRBJ1-2
CASSPLWGGLPDYSPLHF TGTGCCAGCAGCCCACTTTGGGGGGGTCTACCCGATTATTCACCCCTCCACTTT NA TRBV7-9 NA TRBJ1-6
CASYRTVNTEAFF TGCGCCAGCTACAGGACAGTTAACACTGAAGCTTTCTTT NA TRBV5-1 NA TRBJ1-1
CATSEGGPGNTEAFF TGTGCCACCAGTGAAGGGGGTCCAGGGAACACTGAAGCTTTCTTT NA TRBV24-1 NA TRBJ1-1
CASSLDTYGYTF TGTGCCAGCAGCCTGGACACGTATGGCTACACCTTC NA TRBV5-6 NA TRBJ1-2
CASSFFSGDGYNEQFF TGTGCCAGCAGCTTCTTTAGCGGGGATGGCTACAATGAGCAGTTCTTC TRBD2 TRBV13 NA TRBJ2-1